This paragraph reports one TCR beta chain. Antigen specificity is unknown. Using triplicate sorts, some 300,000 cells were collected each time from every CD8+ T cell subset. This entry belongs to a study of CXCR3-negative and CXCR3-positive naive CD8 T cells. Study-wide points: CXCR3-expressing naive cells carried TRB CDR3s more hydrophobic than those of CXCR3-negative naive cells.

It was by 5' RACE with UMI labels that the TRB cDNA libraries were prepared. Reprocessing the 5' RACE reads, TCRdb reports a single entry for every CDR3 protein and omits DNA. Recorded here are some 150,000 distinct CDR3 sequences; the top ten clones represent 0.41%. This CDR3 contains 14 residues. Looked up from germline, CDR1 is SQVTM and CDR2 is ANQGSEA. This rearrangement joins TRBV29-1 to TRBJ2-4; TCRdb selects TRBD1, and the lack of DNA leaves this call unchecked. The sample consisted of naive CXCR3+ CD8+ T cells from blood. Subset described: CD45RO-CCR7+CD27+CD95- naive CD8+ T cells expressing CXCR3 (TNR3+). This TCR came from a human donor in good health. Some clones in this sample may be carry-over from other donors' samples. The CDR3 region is CSAPDIASGDIQYF. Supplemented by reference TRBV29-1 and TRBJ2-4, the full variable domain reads SAVISQKPSRDICQRGTSLTIQCQVDSQVTMMFWYRQQPGQSLTLIATANQGSEATYESGFVIDKFPISRPNLTFSTLTVSNMSPEDSSIYLCSAPDIASGDIQYFGAGTRLSVL.